This T cell receptor (beta chain) was observed in a study of early T cells in non-severe SARS-CoV-2 infection. Study as a whole: RNA in bulk from unsorted whole blood was sequenced, and chains were unpaired. Study results and caveats: VDJdb-based matching was biased toward anti-spike CD8 responses and missed private and CD4 specificities.

Researchers attached unique molecular identifiers to individual cDNA molecules. In TCRdb, the 5' RACE reads were re-called with MiXCR into one record per CDR3 protein. Of around 46,000 distinct CDR3 sequences in the sample, 4.5% to 7% were seen once. This clonotype was picked up many times. What it binds is not known. The CDR3 is 16 amino acids. With 4 bases clipped from V and 1 base from J, the junction kept 9 bases outside the gene matches. CDR1 and CDR2 from the germline V gene are SGHNT and YYREEE (reference sequence). The TCR sequence derives from an adult who was a healthcare worker with PCR-confirmed SARS-CoV-2 infection or an uninfected control (not recorded which). The source material was whole blood. The chain employs TRBV5-4 and TRBJ2-5; the match to TRBD1 covers 8 bases. DNA of the CDR3: TGTGCCAGCAGCGTCTCGACAGGGGCTTTCCAAGAGACCCAGTACTTC. It encodes CASSVSTGAFQETQYF.